Shown below are 31 T cell receptor beta chains from a single sample sequenced in a study of blood T cell repertoires in COVID-19. The method was immunoSEQ multiplex PCR; TCRdb's version includes in-frame clones alone and lacks a portion of them. The table includes about 52,000 clones, around 85% detected once. The sample taken for sequencing was peripheral blood. These receptors originate from a woman older than 75 with COVID-19, enrolled during active disease.

Only one count was recorded for this clone. The chain is built from TRBV30 and TRBJ2-5; TRBD2 aligns across 10 bases. Germline V gives CDR1 GTSNPN, CDR2 SVGIG (reference sequence). After removal of 3 bases from V and 3 bases from J, the junction contained 4 bases not matched to a gene. The CDR3 is 14 residues long. The CDR3 here is CAWRRLAGEETQYF. The CDR3 DNA sequence: TGTGCCTGGAGGAGGCTAGCGGGAGAAGAGACCCAGTACTTC.

This chain connects TRBV12-3 or TRBV12-4 to TRBJ2-3; D may be TRBD1 (5 bases). With 6 bases removed from V and 8 bases from J, the gap between germline ends came to 12 bases. This CDR3 region has 12 residues. The CDR3 nucleotides are TGTGCCAGCAGCCTTGACAGAATTACGCAGTATTTT. Translated: CASSLDRITQYF.

In its sample, this clone was seen a few times. A junction boundary mismatches the germline segment, possibly from a read error. The V gene is TRBV2, the J gene TRBJ1-1; D is perhaps TRBD1 (6 bases). CDR1 and CDR2 from the germline V gene are SNHLY and FYNNEI. CDR3 length equals 14 residues. The CDR3 spells CASSAEGGNAEAFF. As DNA, the CDR3 is TGTGCCAGCAGTGCTGAGGGGGGGAACGCTGAAGCTTTCTTT. The whole variable domain, remainder taken from reference TRBV2 and TRBJ1-1, is EPEVTQTPSHQVTQMGQEVILRCVPISNHLYFYWYRQILGQKVEFLVSFYNNEISEKSEIFDDQFSVERPDGSNFTLKIRSTKLEDSAMYFCASSAEGGNAEAFFGQGTRLTVV.

J is TRBJ2-1 and V is TRBV11-2; TRBD1 is a possible D gene (6 bases). Germline CDR1 reads SGHAT; CDR2 reads FQNNGV. V was trimmed by 0 bases and J by 9 bases, leaving 15 bases between them. This CDR3 is built from 15 residues. The CDR3: CASSLEVGQTGEQFF. The CDR3 bases are TGTGCCAGCAGCTTAGAAGTCGGACAGACGGGTGAGCAGTTCTTC.

In this sample, this clone turned up a few times. The CDR3 here is CASSFVQGGQPQHF. The CDR3 DNA sequence: TGTGCCAGCAGTTTCGTCCAGGGTGGTCAGCCCCAGCATTTT. This chain uses TRBV28 with TRBJ1-5; a possible D gene is TRBD1 (5 bases). Germline values: CDR1 MDHEN, CDR2 SYDVKM. CDR3 length: 14 residues. V was cut by 3 bases and J by 6 bases, with 12 bases left in between.

CDR3 bases: TGTGCCATCAAGACTGACCATGGGACTGAAGCTTTCTTT. It specifies CAIKTDHGTEAFF. The chain employs TRBV6-5 and TRBJ1-1; no clear D. The CDR3 length is 13 residues. The germline CDR1 and CDR2 sequences are MNHEY and SVGAGI. Trimming removed 10 bases at V and 5 bases at J, with 17 bases between.

The V gene is TRBV30, the J gene TRBJ1-5; 8 nucleotides match TRBD1. From germline, CDR1 is GTSNPN and CDR2 SVGIG (reference sequence). The CDR3 extends over 14 amino acids. Trimming removed 1 base from V and 6 bases from J; junction bases left unmatched: 5. The CDR3 here is CAWSGQGAGQPQHF. The CDR3 DNA is TGTGCCTGGAGTGGCCAGGGGGCCGGTCAGCCCCAGCATTTT.

This chain uses TRBV2 with TRBJ2-7; no reliable D call. The CDR3 runs to 13 residues. V was trimmed by 8 bases and J by 2 bases, leaving 13 bases between them. Germline CDR1 and CDR2: SNHLY and FYNNEI. The CDR3 is CASLYSETYEQYF. The CDR3 DNA sequence: TGTGCCAGCTTGTACAGTGAAACCTACGAGCAGTACTTC. Using reference TRBV2 and TRBJ2-7 for the parts outside the CDR3, the full variable domain is EPEVTQTPSHQVTQMGQEVILRCVPISNHLYFYWYRQILGQKVEFLVSFYNNEISEKSEIFDDQFSVERPDGSNFTLKIRSTKLEDSAMYFCASLYSETYEQYFGPGTRLTVT.

The chain combines TRBV29-1 with TRBJ2-2, with D perhaps matching TRBD2 (5 bases). Germline-derived CDR1 and CDR2 are SQVTM and ANQGSEA. V was shortened by 4 bases and J by 0 bases, with 9 bases between the two germline ends. The CDR3 has 14 amino acids. This CDR3 is CSVVDGANTGELFF. The CDR3 coding sequence is TGCAGCGTTGTTGACGGGGCGAACACCGGGGAGCTGTTTTTT.

This clone was counted a few times. The rearrangement uses TRBV30 and TRBJ1-4; D gene unclear. The germline CDR1 and CDR2 sequences are GTSNPN and SVGIG (reference sequence). The CDR3 runs to 12 residues. The V end was cut by 7 bases, the J end by 5 bases, with 11 bases between. The CDR3 coding sequence is TGTGCCTACCGTCCGGGGAATGAAAAACTGTTTTTT. Translated: CAYRPGNEKLFF. The variable domain in full, with the rest retrieved from reference TRBV30 and TRBJ1-4, is SQTIHQWPATLVQPVGSPLSLECTVEGTSNPNLYWYRQAAGRGLQLLFYSVGIGQISSEVPQNLSASRPQDRQFILSSKKLLLSDSGFYLCAYRPGNEKLFFGSGTQLSVL.

The rearrangement links TRBV6-5 to TRBJ2-7, with TRBD1 as a possible D gene (7 bases). Per the germline V gene, CDR1 is MNHEY and CDR2 is SVGAGI. V was cut by 6 bases and J by 7 bases, with 13 bases left in between. This CDR3 comprises 12 residues. This chain's CDR3 is CASREGAGEQYF. In DNA form, the CDR3 reads TGTGCCAGCAGGGAGGGGGCAGGGGAGCAGTACTTC.

The chain employs TRBV30 and TRBJ1-2; 9 nucleotides align to TRBD1. This CDR3 contains 13 residues. Per germline, CDR1 GTSNPN and CDR2 SVGIG (reference sequence). J gave up 4 bases and V 6 bases, and 6 bases lay outside the gene matches. CDR3 DNA sequence: TGTGCCTGTTCACAGGGGGCAGGCTATGGCTACACCTTC. Translated: CACSQGAGYGYTF.

This clone was seen a single time. The chain uses TRBV18 and TRBJ2-5; 10 positions agree with TRBD2. The CDR3 contains 16 residues. The V gene's germline CDR1 is KGHSH and CDR2 LQKENI. J was trimmed by 5 bases and V by 3 bases; bases with no gene match: 9. The CDR3 loop reads CASSPTLAGVYETQYF. Written as DNA, the CDR3 is TGTGCCAGCTCACCGACTCTAGCGGGAGTGTATGAGACCCAGTACTTC.

This chain links TRBV30 with TRBJ1-4, with D perhaps matching TRBD1 (6 bases). CDR3 length: 15 amino acids. In germline, CDR1 is GTSNPN, CDR2 SVGIG (reference sequence). Trimming took off 5 bases at V and 7 bases at J, with 20 bases between the two ends. Here the CDR3 reads CAWGHTGRIGEKLFF. The CDR3, as DNA: TGTGCCTGGGGACACACAGGGAGAATTGGTGAAAAACTGTTTTTT. Full variable domain (outside the CDR3, taken from reference TRBV30 and TRBJ1-4): SQTIHQWPATLVQPVGSPLSLECTVEGTSNPNLYWYRQAAGRGLQLLFYSVGIGQISSEVPQNLSASRPQDRQFILSSKKLLLSDSGFYLCAWGHTGRIGEKLFFGSGTQLSVL.

The chain recombines TRBV28 with TRBJ1-5, with D possibly matching TRBD1 (6 bases). Germline V gene data show CDR1 as MDHEN and CDR2 as SYDVKM. With 6 bases removed from V and 1 base from J, the gap between germline ends came to 10 bases. CDR3 length: 14 residues. CDR3 loop: CASSRGLSNQPQHF. The CDR3 coding sequence is TGTGCCAGCAGCAGGGGTTTGAGCAATCAGCCCCAGCATTTT.

The chain joins TRBV18 to TRBJ1-4; D perhaps matches TRBD1 (6 bases). The V gene's germline CDR1 is KGHSH and CDR2 LQKENI. Trimming cost V 3 bases and J 7 bases, with 6 bases left between them. The CDR3 contains 12 residues. CDR3 in amino acids: CASSPRGEKLFF. CDR3 DNA: TGTGCCAGCTCACCCAGGGGTGAAAAACTGTTTTTT. Looking up the rest from reference TRBV18 and TRBJ1-4 gives the full variable domain: NAGVMQNPRHLVRRRGQEARLRCSPMKGHSHVYWYRQLPEEGLKFMVYLQKENIIDESGMPKERFSAEFPKEGPSILRIQQVVRGDSAAYFCASSPRGEKLFFGSGTQLSVL.

This chain links TRBV9 with TRBJ2-5, with 12 bases that match TRBD2. Trimming took 0 bases from V and 8 from J; bases not matched to a gene: 2. Germline CDR1 SGDLS, CDR2 YYNGEE. This CDR3 region has 14 residues. The CDR3 DNA follows: TGTGCCAGCAGCGTAGTGACTAGCGGGGGTACCCAGTACTTC. This gives the protein CASSVVTSGGTQYF.

The V gene is TRBV11-2, the J gene TRBJ2-1; possible D gene TRBD1, 6 bases. Trimming cost V 3 bases and J 2 bases, with 11 bases left between them. Germline V CDR1 and CDR2: SGHAT, FQNNGV. This CDR3 is 15 amino acids long. The CDR3 DNA sequence: TGTGCCAGCAGCTTTGGGGCAGGGGCCTACAATGAGCAGTTCTTC. Translated, it gives CASSFGAGAYNEQFF.

The rearrangement joins TRBV2 to TRBJ1-5; D call uncertain. V was cut by 5 bases and J by 1 base, with 12 bases left in between. The germline V gene has CDR1 SNHLY and CDR2 FYNNEI. The CDR3 is made up of 15 amino acids. The CDR3 DNA follows: TGTGCCAGCAGTTCCGACTTTTTGAGCAATCAGCCCCAGCATTTT. It is translated as CASSSDFLSNQPQHF.

This chain joins TRBV12-1 and TRBJ2-3; the DNA was not compared with TRBD2, the D call given in the table. TRBV12-1 is marked as a pseudogene. The CDR3 runs to 19 residues. DNA of the CDR3: TGTGCCAGCAGCTTTGATTGGGTTCGAGGAGGTAAGAGCACAGATACGCAGTATTTT. This encodes CASSFDWVRGGKSTDTQYF.

This clone was seen only once. V and J are TRBV2 and TRBJ1-2; possible D gene TRBD1, 5 bases. The germline CDR1 and CDR2 sequences are SNHLY and FYNNEI. This CDR3 spans 14 amino acids. V lost 6 bases and J lost 5, with 16 bases in between. This CDR3 is CASRATGGGYGYTF. CDR3 sequence (DNA): TGTGCCAGCAGAGCAACAGGTGGAGGGTATGGCTACACCTTC.

J is TRBJ1-5 and V is TRBV19, with 7 nucleotides matching TRBD1. J lost 4 bases, V lost 3 bases, and 6 bases had no gene match. The CDR3 is 15 amino acids. CDR1 LNHDA and CDR2 SQIVND come from the germline V gene (reference sequence). The CDR3 loop is CASSIRTGANQPQHF. Here the CDR3 DNA reads TGTGCCAGTAGTATTCGGACAGGAGCGAATCAGCCCCAGCATTTT.

J is TRBJ2-2 and V is TRBV5-6, with TRBD2 as a possible D gene (6 bases). Trimming took off 4 bases at V and 0 bases at J, with 13 bases between the two ends. Germline values: CDR1 SGHDT, CDR2 YYEEEE. The CDR3 loop spans 16 amino acids. CDR3 protein: CASSRSGRPNTGELFF. CDR3 bases: TGTGCCAGCAGCCGTAGCGGACGCCCGAACACCGGGGAGCTGTTTTTT.

The chain is built from TRBV4-1 and TRBJ1-6; D call uncertain. CDR3 length: 18 residues. V lost 2 bases, J lost 0 bases, and 14 bases lay in between. Germline assignment: CDR1 MGHRA and CDR2 YSYEKL. CDR3 sequence: CASSQFLPRSSYNSPLHF. CDR3 DNA sequence: TGCGCCAGCAGCCAATTCCTTCCACGCAGCTCCTATAATTCACCCCTCCACTTT.

This chain joins TRBV19 and TRBJ2-1; TRBD2 is a possible D gene (5 bases). CDR3 length: 12 amino acids. Germline assignment: CDR1 LNHDA and CDR2 SQIVND (reference sequence). With 11 bases removed from V and 7 bases from J, the gap between germline ends came to 15 bases. The CDR3 DNA reads as TGTGCCTCACAACTAGGAGCAAATGAGCAGTTCTTC. It translates to CASQLGANEQFF.

This clone was seen once. The chain couples TRBV3-1 (or the pseudogene TRBV3-2) to TRBJ1-1; D remains unclear. The CDR3 is made up of 12 amino acids. V was shortened by 0 bases and J by 6 bases, with 5 bases between the two germline ends. Germline-derived CDR1 and CDR2 are LGHDT and YNNKEL (reference sequence). The CDR3 reads CASSQERAEAFF. The CDR3, as DNA: TGTGCCAGCAGCCAAGAGCGCGCTGAAGCTTTCTTT.

V usage is TRBV5-1 and J usage is TRBJ2-6; 7 positions match TRBD1. V shed 0 bases and J 2 bases; nucleotides not matched to a gene: 5. Germline CDR1 SGHRS, CDR2 YFSETQ. The CDR3 has 17 amino acids. The CDR3 reads CASSLEMQGAGANVLTF. CDR3 nucleotides: TGCGCCAGCAGCTTGGAAATGCAGGGGGCTGGGGCCAACGTCCTGACTTTC.

The genes are TRBV28 and TRBJ1-3; 7 nucleotides line up with TRBD1. V shed 5 bases and J 0 bases; nucleotides not matched to a gene: 13. This CDR3 has 18 residues. Germline-derived CDR1 and CDR2 are MDHEN and SYDVKM. The CDR3 DNA follows: TGTGCCAGCAGTCCATTGAGACAGGGAAAGGCCTCTGGAAACACCATATATTTT. It encodes CASSPLRQGKASGNTIYF. The full variable domain, its missing parts supplied by reference TRBV28 and TRBJ1-3, is DVKVTQSSRYLVKRTGEKVFLECVQDMDHENMFWYRQDPGLGLRLIYFSYDVKMKEKGDIPEGYSVSREKKERFSLILESASTNQTSMYLCASSPLRQGKASGNTIYFGEGSWLTVV.

This chain links TRBV19 with TRBJ2-7, with 9 bases identical to TRBD2. With 3 bases clipped from V and 5 bases from J, the junction kept 14 bases outside the gene matches. Germline V gives CDR1 LNHDA, CDR2 SQIVND (reference sequence). The CDR3 length is 17 residues. CDR3 DNA sequence: TGTGCCAGTAGTATCCGAAGTATGGCGGGAGGGCCCCACGAGCAGTACTTC. Protein sequence: CASSIRSMAGGPHEQYF.

The chain has TRBV10-2 and TRBJ1-3; TRBD1 is a possible D gene (5 bases). Trimming removed 5 bases from V and 4 bases from J, with 15 bases in between. The CDR3 sequence is 15 residues long. CDR1 and CDR2 from the germline V gene are WSHSY and SAAADI. CDR3 sequence: CASSPADSLGNTIYF. CDR3 in DNA: TGCGCCAGCAGTCCGGCCGACAGCTTGGGAAACACCATATATTTT.

The chain is built from TRBV29-1 and TRBJ2-7, with 14 bases fitting TRBD2. V lost 2 bases to trimming and J lost 9 bases; unmatched junction nucleotides: 6. Germline assignment: CDR1 SQVTM and CDR2 ANQGSEA. This CDR3 has 14 amino acids. CDR3 DNA: TGCAGCGTTGAAAAGACTAGCGGGAGGGCCGTGCAGTACTTC. It yields the protein CSVEKTSGRAVQYF.